These 13 T cell receptor beta chains came from one sample sequenced in a study of blood T cell repertoires in COVID-19. Using immunoSEQ multiplex PCR, the repertoire was profiled, and TCRdb retains in-frame clones only, with some absent. This table has around 65,000 clones, 80% to 85% appearing once. Sequencing input: peripheral blood. The receptor source for this set is a human donor in a cohort sampled during active COVID-19.

The chain's CDR3 is CASRIMEALTGSYNEQFF. CDR3 sequence (DNA): TGTGCCAGCAGGATAATGGAAGCTTTGACAGGCTCCTACAATGAGCAGTTCTTC. The rearrangement uses TRBV2 and TRBJ2-1, with D tentatively TRBD1 (6 bases). The CDR3 runs 18 residues. Germline assignment: CDR1 SNHLY and CDR2 FYNNEI. Trimming took 6 bases from V and 0 from J, leaving 21 bases between them.

This rearrangement joins TRBV11-2 to TRBJ2-5; TRBD1 agrees at 9 bases. The germline gives CDR1 SGHAT, CDR2 FQNNGV. The trim removed 7 bases at V and 5 bases at J, leaving 14 bases unmatched. The length of the CDR3 is 16 residues. The CDR3 loop is CASTKSGTGSVETQYF. The CDR3 DNA reads TGTGCCAGCACCAAGTCCGGGACAGGGAGTGTCGAGACCCAGTACTTC.

The V call is TRBV18, the J call TRBJ2-7; 9 bases align to TRBD2. Germline trimming cut 5 bases from V and 1 base from J; bases unmatched to any gene: 6. The V gene's germline CDR1 is KGHSH and CDR2 LQKENI. The CDR3 is 15 amino acids. The CDR3 sequence is CASSYSGGRSYEQYF. CDR3 in DNA: TGTGCCAGCTCATATAGCGGGGGCCGGTCCTACGAGCAGTACTTC.

The CDR3 spells CASSLAPSGVYAAGELFF. Written as DNA, the CDR3 is TGCGCCAGCAGCTTGGCCCCTAGCGGGGTTTATGCCGCCGGGGAGCTGTTTTTT. The genes are TRBV5-1 and TRBJ2-2; 9 bases are a match to TRBD2. The germline V gene encodes CDR1 SGHRS and CDR2 YFSETQ. The CDR3 loop spans 18 amino acids. The V segment lost 0 bases and the J segment 6 bases; nucleotides outside the gene matches: 12.

This clone was observed a handful of times. The chain is built from TRBV25-1 and TRBJ1-5; a weak D match, TRBD1 (6 bases). The germline V gene encodes CDR1 MGHDK and CDR2 SYGVNS. CDR3 length: 13 amino acids. V lost 1 base, J lost 7 bases, and 8 bases lay in between. The chain's CDR3 is CASSESDSQPQHF. CDR3 nucleotides: TGTGCCAGCAGTGAATCGGACAGCCAGCCCCAGCATTTT.

J is TRBJ2-7 and V is TRBV28; 7 nucleotides agree with TRBD2. Unmatched junction bases numbered 24, after V lost 5 bases and J lost 5 bases. CDR1 is MDHEN, CDR2 SYDVKM, per germline. This CDR3 has 19 amino acids. DNA of the CDR3: TGTGCCAGCAGTCCATCCCGAGGACTAGGCAGTTTATCTCTTCACGAGCAGTACTTC. The encoded protein is CASSPSRGLGSLSLHEQYF.

This sequence joins TRBV4-2 and TRBJ2-1; 7 bases align to TRBD1. The ends lost 0 bases at V and 4 bases at J; junction bases unmatched: 3. Germline V lookup: CDR1 LGHNA, CDR2 YNFKEQ. The CDR3 is 15 residues long. The CDR3 is CASSQDEGAYNEQFF. CDR3 coding DNA: TGTGCCAGCAGCCAAGATGAGGGGGCTTACAATGAGCAGTTCTTC.

The chain links TRBV7-2 to TRBJ2-1; maybe TRBD2 (6 bases). The CDR3 extends over 14 amino acids. Per germline, CDR1 SGHTA and CDR2 FQGNSA. The germline V and J ends were trimmed by 9 bases and 0 bases, with 12 bases remaining between them. CDR3 protein: CASSGTSSYNEQFF. CDR3 nucleotides: TGTGCCAGTAGCGGTACTAGCTCCTACAATGAGCAGTTCTTC.

The J gene is TRBJ2-5, the V gene TRBV5-1; 9 positions match TRBD1. The germline gives CDR1 SGHRS, CDR2 YFSETQ. V lost 4 bases to trimming and J lost 5 bases; unmatched junction nucleotides: 6. The CDR3 spans 14 residues. For the CDR3, the DNA is TGCGCCAGCAGCCCGGGACAGGGAGGTGAGACCCAGTACTTC. Protein product: CASSPGQGGETQYF.

This clone was counted once. The V and J genes are TRBV5-6 and TRBJ1-1; a weak D match, TRBD1 (6 bases). The CDR3 is made up of 16 amino acids. The V end lost 4 bases, the J end lost 1 base, and 17 bases lay between the germline ends. Germline loops: CDR1 SGHDT, CDR2 YYEEEE. CDR3 sequence reads: CASSRLGAGANTEAFF. CDR3 bases: TGTGCCAGCAGCCGATTGGGGGCAGGGGCGAACACTGAAGCTTTCTTT.

The rearrangement uses TRBV20-1 and TRBJ1-1, with no clear D. CDR1 is DFQATT, CDR2 SNEGSKA, per germline (reference sequence). V shed 3 bases and J shed 4 bases, with 6 bases lying between them. CDR3 length: 11 residues. In DNA form, the CDR3 reads TGCAGTGCTAGTTCGGTCACTGAAGCTTTCTTT. It encodes CSASSVTEAFF.

V usage is TRBV4-1 and J usage is TRBJ1-5; D is unresolved. The CDR3 runs to 12 residues. In germline, CDR1 is MGHRA, CDR2 YSYEKL. The V gene lost 1 base and the J gene lost 9 bases, with 7 bases spanning the gap. In DNA, the CDR3 is TGCGCCAGCAGCCAAGGTGGCATGCCCCAGCATTTT. This codes for CASSQGGMPQHF.

The chain has TRBV30 and TRBJ1-1; 8 bases match TRBD1. Germline assignment: CDR1 GTSNPN and CDR2 SVGIG (reference sequence). The CDR3 consists of 13 residues. V was pared by 5 bases and J by 0 bases, with 2 bases of the junction left unmatched. In DNA, the CDR3 is TGTGCCTGGGCCAGGGGGCTGAACACTGAAGCTTTCTTT. Translating gives CAWARGLNTEAFF. The whole variable domain, filled in from reference TRBV30 and TRBJ1-1, reads SQTIHQWPATLVQPVGSPLSLECTVEGTSNPNLYWYRQAAGRGLQLLFYSVGIGQISSEVPQNLSASRPQDRQFILSSKKLLLSDSGFYLCAWARGLNTEAFFGQGTRLTVV.